The 10 T cell receptor beta chains reported below all come from one sample, sequenced in a study of tumor-infiltrating lymphocytes in oesophageal squamous cell carcinoma. Each CDR3 protein is one row after TCRdb ran MiXCR on the PCR reads. In the table there are roughly 10,000 distinct CDR3 sequences, approximately 61% of which are singletons. The sequenced material came from esophageal tumor tissue. Receptors originate from a female donor with esophageal squamous cell carcinoma.

The chain joins TRBV7-6 to TRBJ2-5, with D possibly matching TRBD1 (5 bases). The better agreement between TRBJ2-1 and the DNA end casts doubt on the J call. The CDR3 length is 14 residues. Germline V gives CDR1 SGHVS, CDR2 FNYEAQ. The CDR3, as DNA: TGTGCCAGCAGCTTAGAGGGGAAGGGGTTTCAGCAGTTCTTC. It specifies CASSLEGKGFQQFF.

This clonotype was counted at least ten times. The chain has TRBV11-3 and TRBJ1-1, with unresolved D. The CDR3 spans 13 residues. The V and J ends lost 0 bases and 7 bases respectively, with 9 bases between them. Germline V CDR1 and CDR2: SGHNT, YENEEA. DNA for the CDR3: TGTGCCAGCAGCTTAGATCGCGGGGTTGAAGCTTTCTTT. Encoded protein: CASSLDRGVEAFF. Full variable domain (outside the CDR3, taken from reference TRBV11-3 and TRBJ1-1): EAGVVQSPRYKIIEKKQPVAFWCNPISGHNTLYWYLQNLGQGPELLIRYENEEAVDDSQLPKDRFSAERLKGVDSTLKIQPAELGDSAVYLCASSLDRGVEAFFGQGTRLTVV.

This clonotype was seen many times. V and J are TRBV7-2 and TRBJ2-4; D possibly corresponds to TRBD1 (5 bases). The CDR3 totals 14 residues. Trimming took off 1 base at V and 6 bases at J, with 10 bases between the two ends. CDR1 is SGHTA, CDR2 FQGNSA, per germline. The CDR3 spells CASSLGTDRNIQYF. As DNA, the CDR3 is TGTGCCAGCAGCTTAGGGACCGACAGAAACATTCAGTACTTC.

V usage is TRBV6-2 or TRBV6-3 and J usage is TRBJ2-5; D might be TRBD2 (7 bases). The CDR3 spans 14 residues. Looked up from germline, CDR1 is MNHEY and CDR2 is SVGEGT. V lost 6 bases, J lost 3 bases, and 14 bases lay in between. DNA of the CDR3: TGTGCCAGCAGCATAGGGGGGGGCGAAGAGACCCAGTACTTC. Its protein product is CASSIGGGEETQYF.

As for this clonotype: This CDR3 is missing its conserved last phenylalanine or tryptophan, likely due to a read error. CDR3 in DNA: TGTGCCAGCAGTTCAGAGACCCAGTACTTA. Its protein product is CASSSETQYL. J is TRBJ2-4 and V is TRBV6-1; the D is unclear. The assigned J gene may be wrong: the sequence end matches TRBJ2-5 better. Germline V gene sequence: CDR1 MNHNS, CDR2 SASEGT. The length of the CDR3 is 10 residues.

CDR3 bases: TGTGCCAGCAGCTTAGCCGGACTAGCGGGGTACAATGAGCAGTACTTC. Translating gives CASSLAGLAGYNEQYF. The chain uses TRBV7-2 and TRBJ2-1; 12 bases are shared with TRBD2. The closer fit of TRBJ2-7 to the DNA end suggests the J call may be wrong. CDR3 length equals 16 residues. In germline, CDR1 is SGHTA, CDR2 FQGNSA.

The gene calls are TRBV11-1 and TRBJ2-1; no clear D gene. The germline V and J ends were trimmed by 0 bases and 7 bases, with 4 bases remaining between them. Germline V gives CDR1 SGHAT, CDR2 FQDESV (reference sequence). The CDR3 spans 12 residues. CDR3 sequence reads: CASSLASNEQFF. The CDR3 DNA sequence: TGTGCCAGCAGCTTAGCGTCGAATGAGCAGTTCTTC.

This sequence joins TRBV6-2 or TRBV6-3 and TRBJ2-2; D ambiguous. The V and J ends lost 8 bases and 5 bases respectively, with 9 bases between them. The CDR3 is made up of 12 amino acids. Germline values: CDR1 MNHEY, CDR2 SVGEGT. CDR3 sequence: CASARATGELFF. For the CDR3, the DNA is TGTGCCAGCGCCCGGGCGACCGGGGAGCTGTTTTTT.

The chain combines TRBV7-2 with TRBJ2-6; no clear D gene. The V end lost 1 base, the J end lost 4 bases, and 5 bases lay between the germline ends. Germline V gives CDR1 SGHTA, CDR2 FQGNSA. The CDR3 consists of 14 residues. CDR3 residues: CASSLVSGANVLTF. In nucleotides, the CDR3 is TGTGCCAGCAGCTTAGTTTCCGGGGCCAACGTCCTGACTTTC.

This clonotype was counted many times. A single base separates this from a much larger clone, so it may be a read error. The gene calls are TRBV6-1 and TRBJ2-1; 8 bases align to TRBD2. The DNA end is a closer match to TRBJ2-7, so the J assignment may be wrong. This CDR3 has 13 amino acids. In germline, CDR1 is MNHNS, CDR2 SASEGT. DNA for the CDR3: TGTGCCAGCTCCGGGGGGGCCGATAATGAGCAGTACTTC. Amino acids: CASSGGADNEQYF.